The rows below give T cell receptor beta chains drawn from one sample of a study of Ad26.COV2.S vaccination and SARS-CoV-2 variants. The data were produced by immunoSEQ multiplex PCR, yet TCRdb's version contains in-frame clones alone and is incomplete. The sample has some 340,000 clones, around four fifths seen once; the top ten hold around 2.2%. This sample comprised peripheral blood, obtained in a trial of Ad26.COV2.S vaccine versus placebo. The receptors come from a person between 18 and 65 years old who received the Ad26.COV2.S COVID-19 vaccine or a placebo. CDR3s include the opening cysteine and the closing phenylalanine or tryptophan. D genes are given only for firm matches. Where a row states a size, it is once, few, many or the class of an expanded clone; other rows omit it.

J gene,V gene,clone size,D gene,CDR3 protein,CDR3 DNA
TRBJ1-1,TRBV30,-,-,CAWRRSRENTEAFF,TGTGCCTGGAGACGGAGTAGGGAGAACACTGAAGCTTTCTTT
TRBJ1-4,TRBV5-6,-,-,CASSFFRATTNEKLFF,TGTGCCAGCAGCTTTTTCAGGGCTACAACTAATGAAAAACTGTTTTTT
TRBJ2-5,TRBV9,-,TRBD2,CASSVETSVGTQYF,TGTGCCAGCAGCGTAGAGACTAGCGTGGGGACCCAGTACTTC
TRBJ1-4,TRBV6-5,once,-,CASSFTAGTKYEKLFF,TGTGCCAGCAGTTTCACCGCGGGAACGAAATATGAAAAACTGTTTTTT
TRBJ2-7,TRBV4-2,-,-,CASSQAPGPDYEQYF,TGTGCCAGCAGCCAAGCCCCGGGTCCTGATTACGAGCAGTACTTC
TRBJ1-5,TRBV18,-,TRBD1,CASSPPGQGEDQPQHF,TGTGCCAGCTCACCACCCGGACAGGGGGAAGATCAGCCCCAGCATTTT
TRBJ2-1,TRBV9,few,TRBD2,CASSVVGGGATHEQFF,TGTGCCAGCAGCGTAGTGGGCGGGGGGGCCACTCATGAGCAGTTCTTC
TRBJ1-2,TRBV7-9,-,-,CASSYWGAPDGYTF,TGTGCCAGCAGCTACTGGGGGGCGCCGGATGGCTACACCTTC
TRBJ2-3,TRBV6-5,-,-,CATETSTDTQYF,TGTGCCACTGAAACAAGCACAGATACGCAGTATTTT
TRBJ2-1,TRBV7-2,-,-,CASSPSWGPPYNEQFF,TGTGCCAGCAGCCCTAGTTGGGGCCCCCCCTACAATGAGCAGTTCTTC
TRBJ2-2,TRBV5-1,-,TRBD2,CASSPGLAGGTGELFF,TGCGCCAGCAGCCCGGGACTAGCGGGGGGCACCGGGGAGCTGTTTTTT
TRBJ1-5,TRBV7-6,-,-,CASSPTGSGFYSNQPQHF,TGTGCCAGCAGCCCTACCGGCAGCGGATTCTATAGCAATCAGCCCCAGCATTTT
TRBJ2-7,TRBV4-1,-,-,CASSPAAGSHEQYF,TGCGCCAGCAGCCCAGCTGCGGGGAGCCACGAGCAGTACTTC
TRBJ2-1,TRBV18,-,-,CASSPYSNNEQFF,TGTGCCAGCTCACCATACAGCAACAATGAGCAGTTCTTC
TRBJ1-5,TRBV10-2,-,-,CASSDRGASNQPQHF,TGCGCCAGCAGTGATCGGGGGGCGAGCAATCAGCCCCAGCATTTT
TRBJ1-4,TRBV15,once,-,CATSREIRQNEKLFF,TGTGCCACCAGCAGAGAGATAAGACAGAATGAAAAACTGTTTTTT
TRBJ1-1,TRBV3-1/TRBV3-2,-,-,CASSQAALNTEAFF,TGTGCCAGCAGCCAAGCTGCATTGAACACTGAAGCTTTCTTT
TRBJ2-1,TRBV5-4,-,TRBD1,CASTRVGTGGYNEQFF,TGTGCCAGCACCAGGGTTGGGACAGGGGGATACAATGAGCAGTTCTTC
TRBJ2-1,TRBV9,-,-,CASSARVTRGNEQFF,TGTGCCAGCAGCGCGAGAGTAACGAGGGGTAATGAGCAGTTCTTC
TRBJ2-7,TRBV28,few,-,CASSLFSLRRSRDNTYEQYF,TGTGCCAGCAGTTTATTCTCGTTGAGGAGAAGCCGGGACAACACCTACGAGCAGTACTTC
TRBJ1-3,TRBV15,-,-,CATSRLSSSGNTIYF,TGTGCCACCAGCAGACTAAGTTCCTCTGGAAACACCATATATTTT
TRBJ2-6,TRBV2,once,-,CASMPLSGANVLTF,TGTGCCAGCATGCCCCTGTCTGGGGCCAACGTCCTGACTTTC
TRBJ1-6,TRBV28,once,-,CASGGGSYNSPLHF,TGTGCCAGCGGGGGGGGGTCCTATAATTCACCCCTCCACTTT
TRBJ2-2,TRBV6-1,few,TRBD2,CASSEARGGVTGELFF,TGTGCCAGCAGTGAAGCCCGGGGGGGCGTAACCGGGGAGCTGTTTTTT
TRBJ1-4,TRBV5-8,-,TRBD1,CASRLTGGSNEKLFF,TGTGCCAGCAGATTGACAGGGGGATCGAATGAAAAACTGTTTTTT
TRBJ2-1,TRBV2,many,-,CASMSSGTKQFF,TGTGCCAGCATGTCTTCGGGGACCAAGCAGTTCTTC
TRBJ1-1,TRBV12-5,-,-,CASGLAGLEAFF,TGTGCTAGTGGTTTGGCAGGGCTTGAAGCTTTCTTT
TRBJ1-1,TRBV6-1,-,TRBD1,CASSEVPGTGGTEAFF,TGTGCCAGCAGTGAAGTTCCCGGGACAGGGGGCACTGAAGCTTTCTTT
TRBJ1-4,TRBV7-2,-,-,CASSYQSLRGGTNEKLFF,TGTGCCAGCAGCTATCAGTCGCTTAGGGGGGGCACTAATGAAAAACTGTTTTTT
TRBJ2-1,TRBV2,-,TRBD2,CASRKTSGGGSSYNEQFF,TGTGCCAGCAGGAAGACTAGCGGGGGGGGATCTTCCTACAATGAGCAGTTCTTC
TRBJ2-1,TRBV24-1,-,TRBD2,CATSDPGTSGDYNEQFF,TGTGCCACCAGTGACCCGGGGACTAGCGGGGACTACAATGAGCAGTTCTTC
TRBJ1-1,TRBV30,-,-,CAWSSGGTEAFF,TGTGCCTGGAGTAGCGGGGGCACTGAAGCTTTCTTT
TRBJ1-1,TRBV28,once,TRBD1,CASSPGTDSNTEAFF,TGTGCCAGCAGTCCAGGGACAGACTCGAACACTGAAGCTTTCTTT
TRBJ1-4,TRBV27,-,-,CASSLYQGLNEKLFF,TGTGCCAGCAGTTTATACCAGGGGCTGAACGAAAAACTGTTTTTT
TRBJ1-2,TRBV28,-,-,CASSSQGDYGYTF,TGTGCCAGCAGTTCCCAGGGAGACTATGGCTACACCTTC
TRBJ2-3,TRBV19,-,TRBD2,CASTPTAGGLDTQYF,TGTGCCAGTACCCCTACAGCGGGGGGGCTAGATACGCAGTATTTT
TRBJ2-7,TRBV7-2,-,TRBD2,CASSLVAGVSYEQYF,TGTGCCAGCAGCTTAGTAGCGGGGGTCTCCTACGAGCAGTACTTC
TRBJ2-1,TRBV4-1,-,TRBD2,CASSYTGTSPLDEQFF,TGCGCCAGCAGCTACACCGGGACTAGCCCCTTGGATGAGCAGTTCTTC
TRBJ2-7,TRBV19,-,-,CASSIVASHEQYF,TGTGCCAGTAGTATAGTAGCCAGTCACGAGCAGTACTTC
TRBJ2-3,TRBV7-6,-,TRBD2,CASRVTSGAPSTDTQYF,TGTGCCAGCAGGGTGACTAGCGGTGCTCCTAGCACAGATACGCAGTATTTT